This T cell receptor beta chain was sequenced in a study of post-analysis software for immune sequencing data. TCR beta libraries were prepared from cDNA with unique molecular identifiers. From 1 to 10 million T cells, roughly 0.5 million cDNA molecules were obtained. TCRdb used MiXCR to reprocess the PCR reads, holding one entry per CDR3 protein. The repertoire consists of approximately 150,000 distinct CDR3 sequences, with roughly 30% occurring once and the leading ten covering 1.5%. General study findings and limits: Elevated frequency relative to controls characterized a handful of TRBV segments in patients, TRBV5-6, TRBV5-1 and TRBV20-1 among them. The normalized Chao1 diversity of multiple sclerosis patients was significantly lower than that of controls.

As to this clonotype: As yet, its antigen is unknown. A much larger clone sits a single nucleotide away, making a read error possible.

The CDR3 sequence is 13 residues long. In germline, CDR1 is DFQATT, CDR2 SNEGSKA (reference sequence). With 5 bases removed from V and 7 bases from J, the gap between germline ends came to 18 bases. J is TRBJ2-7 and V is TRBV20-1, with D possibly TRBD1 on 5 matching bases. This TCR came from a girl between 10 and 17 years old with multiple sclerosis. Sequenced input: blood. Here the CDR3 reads CSAPLGPNNEQYF. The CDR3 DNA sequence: TGCAGTGCTCCCCTGGGGCCCAACAATGAGCAGTACTTC.